A single T cell receptor beta chain is shown here with its context. The assay was immunoSEQ multiplex PCR, and TCRdb's table has in-frame clones only and misses some. The table has about half a million clones, 75% to 90% seen once. Enrolment of Seattle patients took place during active infection, and they were followed longitudinally. The sample is drawn from a study of blood T cell repertoires in COVID-19. The wider study: Samples taken during acute and convalescent COVID-19 were collected in the United States, Italy and Spain. PBMCs, B-cell-depleted T cells, or T cells were the source of the cDNA or gDNA that made up the material.

Trimming shortened V by 8 bases and J by 5 bases, and 10 bases separated the two germline ends. Germline V gene sequence: CDR1 SEHNR, CDR2 FQNEAQ (reference sequence). The CDR3 is made up of 11 amino acids. The receptor comes from a man aged 18 to 29 with COVID-19, enrolled during active disease. The V gene is TRBV7-9, the J gene TRBJ2-7; perhaps TRBD2 as D (6 bases). Sequenced sample: peripheral blood. CDR3 sequence reads: CASGREDEQYF. The CDR3 coding sequence is TGTGCCAGCGGTAGGGAGGACGAGCAGTACTTC.